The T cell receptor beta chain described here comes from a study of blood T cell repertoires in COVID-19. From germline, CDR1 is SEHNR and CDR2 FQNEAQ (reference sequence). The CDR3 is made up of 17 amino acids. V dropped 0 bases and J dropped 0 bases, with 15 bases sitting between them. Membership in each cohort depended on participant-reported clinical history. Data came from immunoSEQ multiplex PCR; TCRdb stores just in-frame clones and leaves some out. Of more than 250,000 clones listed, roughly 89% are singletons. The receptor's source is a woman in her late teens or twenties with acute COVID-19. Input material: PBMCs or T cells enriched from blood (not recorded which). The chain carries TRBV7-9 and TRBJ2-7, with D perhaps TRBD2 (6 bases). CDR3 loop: CASSLALGGISSYEQYF. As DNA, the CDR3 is TGTGCCAGCAGCTTAGCGCTGGGCGGGATTAGCTCCTACGAGCAGTACTTC.